The clone carrying this T cell receptor (beta chain) was recorded many times. Researchers prepared the TCRbeta library using unique molecular identifiers, the study reports. Via MiXCR, TCRdb re-called the PCR reads, giving one row per CDR3 protein. This sample has roughly 300,000 distinct CDR3 sequences; 10% occur once, and the top ten carry around 2.4%. This entry comes from a study of T-cell reconstitution after alpha-beta-depleted transplantation in children. J lost 3 bases, V lost 4 bases, and 5 bases had no gene match. This CDR3 has 16 residues. This sample comprised PBMCs from the stem cell graft donor, obtained from the stem cell graft. The receptor was derived from a human donor who donated a stem cell graft to a child with acute lymphoblastic leukemia. The chain is built from TRBV12-3 or TRBV12-4 and TRBJ2-1; 11 bases are shared with TRBD2. The DNA of the CDR3 is TGTGCCAGCAGTTCACGACTAGCGGGGCTCTACAATGAGCAGTTCTTC. Protein: CASSSRLAGLYNEQFF.